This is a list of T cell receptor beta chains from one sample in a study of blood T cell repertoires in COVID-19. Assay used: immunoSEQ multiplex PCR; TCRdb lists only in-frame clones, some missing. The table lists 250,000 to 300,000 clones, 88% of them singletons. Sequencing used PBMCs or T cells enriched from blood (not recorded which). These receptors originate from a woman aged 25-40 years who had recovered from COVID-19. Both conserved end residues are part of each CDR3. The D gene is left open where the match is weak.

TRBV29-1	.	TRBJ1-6	CSVAKDFNSPLHF
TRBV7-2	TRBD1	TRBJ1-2	CASSSRQGGGYTF
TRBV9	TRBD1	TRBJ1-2	CASSVGDRGLANYGYTF
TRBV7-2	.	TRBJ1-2	CASNPRFYGYTF
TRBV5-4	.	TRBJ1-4	CASSAATREKLFF
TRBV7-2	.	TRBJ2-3	CASNRLTSLEDTQYF
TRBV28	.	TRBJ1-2	CASSLEAGYYGYTF
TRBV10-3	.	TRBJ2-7	CATKNGDKTYEQYF
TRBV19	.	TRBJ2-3	CASSISRADTQYF
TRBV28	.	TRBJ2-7	CASRSPGQPPYEQYF
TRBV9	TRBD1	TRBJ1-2	CASSDTHGTALTSYTF
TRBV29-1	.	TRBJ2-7	CSVWGGFSSYEQYF
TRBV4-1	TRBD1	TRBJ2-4	CASSTRQGQLNIQYF
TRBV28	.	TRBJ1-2	CASSPGSSIVYGYTF
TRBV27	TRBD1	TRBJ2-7	CASSFLPPGTGQYF
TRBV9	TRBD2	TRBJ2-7	CASSGREGPYEQYF
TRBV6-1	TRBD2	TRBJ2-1	CASSVRLAGGPNEQFF
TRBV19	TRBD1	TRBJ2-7	CASSRTGLEQYF
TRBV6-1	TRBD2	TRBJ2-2	CASSARTSGSYVGELFF
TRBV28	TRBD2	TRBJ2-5	CASSLSVRRSTSALSETQYF
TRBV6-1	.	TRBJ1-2	CASSDDPGVVYTF
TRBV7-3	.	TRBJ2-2	CASSSVATSGELFF
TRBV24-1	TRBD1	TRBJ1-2	CATSERDRGVYGYTF
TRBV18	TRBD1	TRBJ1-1	CASSSLLQGPGTEAFF
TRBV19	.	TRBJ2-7	CASSTNLDRSAYEQYF
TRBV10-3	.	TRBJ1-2	CAIRTLDGYTF
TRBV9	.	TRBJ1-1	CASSKPKEGSRTEAFF
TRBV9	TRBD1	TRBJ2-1	CASSPTSGQGKRSEQFF
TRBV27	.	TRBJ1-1	CASSRRENTEAFF
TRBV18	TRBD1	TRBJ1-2	CASSPGQGAPNGYTF
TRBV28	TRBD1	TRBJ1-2	CASSLPGQGGYTF
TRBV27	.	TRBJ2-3	CASTPREGADTQYF
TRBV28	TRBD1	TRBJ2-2	CASFRDRVVQHTGELFF
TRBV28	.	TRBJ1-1	CASSQQVGGSAFF
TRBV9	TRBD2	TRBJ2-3	CASSVEPGGGDTQYF
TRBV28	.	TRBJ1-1	CASGGPGGNTEAFF
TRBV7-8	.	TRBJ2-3	CASSLTQARTQYF
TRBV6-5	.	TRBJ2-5	CASSYRTNQETQYF